The clone carrying this T cell receptor (beta chain) has ten or more counts. Germline lookup yields CDR1 LNHDA and CDR2 SQIVND (reference sequence). The CDR3 totals 14 residues. V lost 10 bases to trimming and J lost 3 bases, with 16 bases between them. TCRdb called the PCR reads again in MiXCR, with one record for every CDR3 protein. This sample has about 21,000 distinct CDR3 sequences; 39% occur once, and the top ten carry 15% to 20%. These data belong to a study of tumor-infiltrating lymphocytes in oesophageal squamous cell carcinoma. This TCR derives from a male donor with esophageal squamous cell carcinoma. The source material was esophageal tumor tissue. V and J are TRBV19 and TRBJ1-5; perhaps TRBD1 as D (5 bases). DNA for the CDR3: TGTGCCACCGACGGGACCGTTTACAATCAGCCCCAGCATTTT. Its protein product is CATDGTVYNQPQHF.